The rows below give T cell receptor beta chains drawn from one sample of a study of blood T cells in healthy people across ages. TCRdb used MiXCR to reprocess the 5' RACE reads, holding one entry per CDR3 protein. Of over 700,000 distinct CDR3 sequences listed, approximately 55% are singletons. Sequences were obtained from blood. The receptor set was obtained from a man older than 75 in good health. Each CDR3 is given with its conserved first and last residue. Fields, in order: J gene, D gene, clone size, V gene, CDR3 protein, CDR3 DNA. The D gene is left open where the match is weak. Rows may omit the clone size; those that give it use once, few, many or a size class.

J: TRBJ2-7
D: -
size: -
V: TRBV9
CDR3: CASSRTAYSYEQYF
DNA: TGTGCCAGCAGCCGTACAGCTTACTCCTACGAGCAGTACTTC

J: TRBJ2-1
D: TRBD2
size: -
V: TRBV5-1
CDR3: CASSPNGLAGAGSMNNNEQFF
DNA: TGCGCCAGCAGCCCCAACGGACTAGCGGGAGCGGGCTCCATGAACAACAATGAGCAGTTCTTC

J: TRBJ2-1
D: TRBD2
size: few
V: TRBV27
CDR3: CASSLRLAGAYNEQFF
DNA: TGTGCCAGCAGTCTCAGACTAGCGGGGGCCTACAATGAGCAGTTCTTC

J: TRBJ1-1
D: TRBD1
size: -
V: TRBV25-1
CDR3: CASSDRGEAFF
DNA: TGTGCCAGCAGCGACAGGGGAGAAGCTTTCTTT

J: TRBJ2-1
D: TRBD2
size: few
V: TRBV5-1
CDR3: CASSLVAGVYNEQFF
DNA: TGCGCCAGCAGCTTGGTGGCGGGAGTGTACAATGAGCAGTTCTTC

J: TRBJ2-6
D: -
size: -
V: TRBV20-1
CDR3: CSASLGHTFSGANVLTF
DNA: TGCAGTGCTAGTCTGGGACACACATTCTCTGGGGCCAACGTCCTGACTTTC

J: TRBJ2-7
D: TRBD2
size: few
V: TRBV20-1
CDR3: CSALTSGTDRSYEQYF
DNA: TGCAGTGCGTTGACTAGCGGAACAGATAGATCCTACGAGCAGTACTTC

J: TRBJ2-7
D: -
size: -
V: TRBV7-9
CDR3: CASSLAPGGYSYEQYF
DNA: TGTGCCAGCAGCTTAGCGCCGGGCGGCTACTCCTACGAGCAGTACTTC

J: TRBJ1-2
D: TRBD1
size: -
V: TRBV27
CDR3: CASSQKTGPYGYTF
DNA: TGTGCCAGCAGTCAAAAGACAGGGCCCTATGGCTACACCTTC

J: TRBJ2-7
D: TRBD1
size: -
V: TRBV4-2
CDR3: CASSQGQGSSYEQYF
DNA: TGTGCCAGCAGCCAAGGACAGGGGAGCTCCTACGAGCAGTACTTC

J: TRBJ2-1
D: -
size: once
V: TRBV4-2
CDR3: CASSQTGLPASYNEQFF
DNA: TGTGCCAGCAGCCAAACCGGTCTCCCTGCTTCCTACAATGAGCAGTTCTTC

J: TRBJ1-1
D: TRBD1
size: -
V: TRBV5-1
CDR3: CASSSTLQGAGTEAFF
DNA: TGCGCCAGCAGCTCTACCCTACAGGGGGCAGGGACTGAAGCTTTCTTT

J: TRBJ2-3
D: TRBD2
size: -
V: TRBV5-6
CDR3: CASSLVVGGLAGSTDTQYF
DNA: TGTGCCAGCAGCTTGGTAGTGGGGGGACTAGCGGGGAGCACAGATACGCAGTATTTT

J: TRBJ1-1
D: -
size: once
V: TRBV4-2
CDR3: CASSQGDGADTEAFF
DNA: TGTGCCAGCAGCCAAGGGGACGGGGCGGACACTGAAGCTTTCTTT

J: TRBJ2-5
D: -
size: -
V: TRBV4-1
CDR3: CASSQDRGRFGTQYF
DNA: TGCGCCAGCAGCCAAGATCGCGGAAGGTTCGGGACCCAGTACTTC

J: TRBJ2-1
D: -
size: -
V: TRBV7-9
CDR3: CASSLGGATYNEQFF
DNA: TGTGCCAGCAGCTTAGGCGGAGCCACCTACAATGAGCAGTTCTTC

J: TRBJ1-5
D: -
size: once
V: TRBV12-3/TRBV12-4
CDR3: CASSLRSGNQPQHF
DNA: TGTGCCAGCAGTCTTCGAAGTGGGAATCAGCCCCAGCATTTT

J: TRBJ1-1
D: -
size: -
V: TRBV29-1
CDR3: CSVVQRGGVNTEAFF
DNA: TGCAGCGTTGTTCAAAGGGGTGGGGTTAACACTGAAGCTTTCTTT

J: TRBJ2-5
D: -
size: -
V: TRBV7-2
CDR3: CASSSIAALTQETQYF
DNA: TGTGCCAGCAGCTCCATAGCGGCCCTAACCCAAGAGACCCAGTACTTC

J: TRBJ2-1
D: TRBD2
size: -
V: TRBV10-3
CDR3: CAIRSSGNEQFF
DNA: TGTGCCATCAGGTCTAGCGGGAATGAGCAGTTCTTC

J: TRBJ2-7
D: -
size: -
V: TRBV7-6
CDR3: CASSPASGHYEQYF
DNA: TGTGCCAGCAGCCCCGCCAGCGGACACTACGAGCAGTACTTC

J: TRBJ1-1
D: TRBD1
size: -
V: TRBV5-5
CDR3: CASSLEPGQGNTEAFF
DNA: TGTGCCAGCAGCTTAGAACCGGGACAGGGGAACACTGAAGCTTTCTTT

J: TRBJ1-1
D: TRBD1
size: few
V: TRBV10-3
CDR3: CAITGSDRPNTEAFF
DNA: TGTGCCATCACTGGATCGGACAGGCCGAACACTGAAGCTTTCTTT

J: TRBJ2-5
D: -
size: -
V: TRBV12-3/TRBV12-4
CDR3: CASSLGLGDQYF
DNA: TGTGCCAGCAGTTTAGGATTGGGGGACCAGTACTTC

J: TRBJ2-6
D: TRBD1
size: few
V: TRBV12-5
CDR3: CASGMGQALREASGANVLTF
DNA: TGTGCTAGTGGTATGGGACAGGCTTTGAGGGAAGCCTCTGGGGCCAACGTCCTGACTTTC

J: TRBJ2-5
D: TRBD2
size: -
V: TRBV6-2/TRBV6-3
CDR3: CASSPGTSVGETQYF
DNA: TGTGCCAGCAGTCCCGGGACTAGCGTCGGAGAGACCCAGTACTTC

J: TRBJ1-5
D: TRBD1
size: -
V: TRBV15
CDR3: CATSRDTDRVQPQHF
DNA: TGTGCCACCAGCAGAGATACCGACAGGGTTCAGCCCCAGCATTTT

J: TRBJ2-3
D: TRBD2
size: -
V: TRBV10-3
CDR3: CAIIVAGSDTQYF
DNA: TGTGCCATCATAGTAGCGGGGTCAGATACGCAGTATTTT

J: TRBJ1-2
D: -
size: few
V: TRBV6-6
CDR3: CASSLPSGNYGYTF
DNA: TGTGCCAGCAGTCTCCCTAGTGGCAACTATGGCTACACCTTC

J: TRBJ2-7
D: TRBD2
size: -
V: TRBV10-3
CDR3: CAIRTSGRSNEQYF
DNA: TGTGCCATCAGGACTAGCGGGAGAAGTAACGAGCAGTACTTC

J: TRBJ2-1
D: -
size: -
V: TRBV6-2/TRBV6-3
CDR3: CASSYAVWYYNEQFF
DNA: TGTGCCAGCAGTTACGCCGTTTGGTACTACAATGAGCAGTTCTTC

J: TRBJ1-2
D: TRBD1
size: -
V: TRBV12-3/TRBV12-4
CDR3: CASSAPSGQGGAGYTF
DNA: TGTGCCAGCAGCGCTCCTTCGGGACAGGGTGGAGCTGGCTACACCTTC

J: TRBJ1-2
D: -
size: -
V: TRBV2
CDR3: CASRPNPGGVNYGYTF
DNA: TGTGCCAGCAGACCAAACCCTGGAGGGGTCAACTATGGCTACACCTTC

J: TRBJ2-1
D: TRBD2
size: few
V: TRBV14
CDR3: CASSLGLAVDEQFF
DNA: TGTGCCAGCAGCCTGGGACTAGCGGTCGATGAGCAGTTCTTC

J: TRBJ1-5
D: -
size: -
V: TRBV20-1
CDR3: CSAREAGPQHF
DNA: TGCAGTGCTAGAGAGGCTGGGCCCCAGCATTTT

J: TRBJ2-7
D: TRBD2
size: -
V: TRBV7-8
CDR3: CASSRNSGVGSYEQYF
DNA: TGTGCCAGCAGCAGAAATAGCGGGGTCGGCTCCTACGAGCAGTACTTC

J: TRBJ2-3
D: -
size: -
V: TRBV6-6
CDR3: CASSYGSGASDTQYF
DNA: TGTGCCAGCAGTTACGGGTCGGGAGCATCAGATACGCAGTATTTT

J: TRBJ2-1
D: TRBD1
size: -
V: TRBV6-5
CDR3: CASSATGGPYNEQFF
DNA: TGTGCCAGCAGTGCGACAGGGGGCCCCTACAATGAGCAGTTCTTC

J: TRBJ2-7
D: TRBD1
size: -
V: TRBV12-3/TRBV12-4
CDR3: CASSTGVGTYEQYF
DNA: TGTGCCAGCAGTACAGGGGTGGGGACCTACGAGCAGTACTTC

J: TRBJ2-3
D: -
size: once
V: TRBV2
CDR3: CASSEDLRETQYF
DNA: TGTGCCAGCAGTGAGGACCTTCGGGAGACGCAGTATTTT

J: TRBJ2-7
D: TRBD2
size: -
V: TRBV7-2
CDR3: CASSLERGPGLAQTNEQYF
DNA: TGTGCCAGCAGCTTAGAGCGGGGTCCGGGACTAGCCCAGACCAACGAGCAGTACTTC

J: TRBJ2-7
D: TRBD1
size: -
V: TRBV5-1
CDR3: CASRWTGDSYEQYF
DNA: TGCGCCAGCAGATGGACAGGGGATTCCTACGAGCAGTACTTC